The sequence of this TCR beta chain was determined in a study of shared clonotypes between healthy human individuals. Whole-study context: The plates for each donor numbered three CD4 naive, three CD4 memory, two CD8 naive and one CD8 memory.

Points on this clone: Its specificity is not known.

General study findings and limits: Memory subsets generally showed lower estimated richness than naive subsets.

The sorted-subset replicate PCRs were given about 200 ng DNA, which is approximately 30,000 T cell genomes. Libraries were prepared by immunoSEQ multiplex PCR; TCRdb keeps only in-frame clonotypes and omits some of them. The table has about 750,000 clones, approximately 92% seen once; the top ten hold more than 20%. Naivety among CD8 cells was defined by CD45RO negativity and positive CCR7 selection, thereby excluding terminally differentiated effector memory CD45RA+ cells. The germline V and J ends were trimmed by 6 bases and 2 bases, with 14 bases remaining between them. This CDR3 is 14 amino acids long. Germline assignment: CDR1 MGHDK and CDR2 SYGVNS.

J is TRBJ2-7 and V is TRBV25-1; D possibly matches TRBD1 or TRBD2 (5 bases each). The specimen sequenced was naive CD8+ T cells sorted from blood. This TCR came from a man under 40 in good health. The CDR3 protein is CASRGMGETYEQYF. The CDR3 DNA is TGTGCCAGCAGGGGGATGGGGGAGACCTACGAGCAGTACTTC.